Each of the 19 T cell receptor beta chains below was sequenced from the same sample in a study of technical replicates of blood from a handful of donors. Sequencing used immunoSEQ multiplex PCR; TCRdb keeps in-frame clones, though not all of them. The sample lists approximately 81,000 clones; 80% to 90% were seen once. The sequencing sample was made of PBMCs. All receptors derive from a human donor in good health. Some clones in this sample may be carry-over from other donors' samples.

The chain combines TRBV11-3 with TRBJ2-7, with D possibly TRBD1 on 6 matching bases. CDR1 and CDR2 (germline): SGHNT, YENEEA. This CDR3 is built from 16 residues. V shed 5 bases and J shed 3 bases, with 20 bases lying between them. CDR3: CASSPNRQDSIYEQYF. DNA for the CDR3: TGTGCCAGCAGCCCTAATCGACAGGATTCAATCTACGAGCAGTACTTC.

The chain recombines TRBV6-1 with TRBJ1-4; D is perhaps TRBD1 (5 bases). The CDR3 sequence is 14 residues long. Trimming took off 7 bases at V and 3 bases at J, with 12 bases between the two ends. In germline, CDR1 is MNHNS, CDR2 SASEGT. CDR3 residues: CASTSVRANEKLFF. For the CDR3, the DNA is TGTGCCAGCACCAGTGTCAGGGCTAATGAAAAACTGTTTTTT.

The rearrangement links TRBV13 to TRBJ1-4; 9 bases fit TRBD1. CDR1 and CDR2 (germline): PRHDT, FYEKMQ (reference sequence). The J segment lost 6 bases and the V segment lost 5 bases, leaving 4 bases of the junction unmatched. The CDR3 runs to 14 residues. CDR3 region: CASSTRQGDEKLFF. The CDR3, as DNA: TGTGCCAGCAGCACCCGACAGGGGGATGAAAAACTGTTTTTT.

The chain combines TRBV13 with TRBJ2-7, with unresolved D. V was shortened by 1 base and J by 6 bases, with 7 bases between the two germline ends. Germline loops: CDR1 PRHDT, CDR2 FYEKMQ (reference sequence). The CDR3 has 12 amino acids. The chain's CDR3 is CASSLVGTEQYF. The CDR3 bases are TGTGCCAGCAGCTTAGTGGGCACCGAGCAGTACTTC.

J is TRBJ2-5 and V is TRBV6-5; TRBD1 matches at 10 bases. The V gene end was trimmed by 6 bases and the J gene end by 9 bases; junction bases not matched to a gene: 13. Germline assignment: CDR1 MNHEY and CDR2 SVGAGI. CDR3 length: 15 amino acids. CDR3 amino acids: CASSPGQGTTRAQYF. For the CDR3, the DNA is TGTGCCAGCAGCCCGGGACAGGGGACGACCAGGGCCCAGTACTTC.

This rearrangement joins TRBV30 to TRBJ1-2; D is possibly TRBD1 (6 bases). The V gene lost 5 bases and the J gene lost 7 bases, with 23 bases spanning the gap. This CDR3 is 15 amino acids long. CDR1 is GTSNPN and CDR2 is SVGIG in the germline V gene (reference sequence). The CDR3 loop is CAWPAGGADILGYTF. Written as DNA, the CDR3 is TGTGCCTGGCCCGCCGGGGGGGCGGATATCCTTGGCTACACCTTC.

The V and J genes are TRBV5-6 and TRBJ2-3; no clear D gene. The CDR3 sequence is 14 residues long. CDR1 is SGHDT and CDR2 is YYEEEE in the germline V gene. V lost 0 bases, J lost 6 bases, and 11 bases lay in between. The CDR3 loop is CASSLGALGDTQYF. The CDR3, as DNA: TGTGCCAGCAGCTTGGGGGCCCTTGGGGATACGCAGTATTTT.

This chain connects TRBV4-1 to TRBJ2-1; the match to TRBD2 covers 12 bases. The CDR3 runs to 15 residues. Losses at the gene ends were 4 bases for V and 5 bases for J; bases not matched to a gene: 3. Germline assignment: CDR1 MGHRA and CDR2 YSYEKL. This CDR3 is CASSPGLAGNNEQFF. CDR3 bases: TGCGCCAGCAGCCCCGGACTAGCGGGAAACAATGAGCAGTTCTTC.

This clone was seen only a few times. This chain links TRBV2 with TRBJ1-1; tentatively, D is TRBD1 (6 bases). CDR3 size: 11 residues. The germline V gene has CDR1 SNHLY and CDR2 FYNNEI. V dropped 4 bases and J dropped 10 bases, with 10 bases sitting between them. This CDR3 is CASSGQARAFF. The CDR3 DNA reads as TGTGCCAGCAGTGGACAGGCTCGAGCTTTCTTT.

The CDR3 coding sequence is TGTGCCAGCAGTGGCCCGCAAGTAAACAGGAACACTGAAGCTTTCTTT. This sequence encodes CASSGPQVNRNTEAFF. The chain combines TRBV2 with TRBJ1-1; D is ambiguous. Trimming cost V 4 bases and J 1 base, with 16 bases left between them. The CDR3 has 16 residues. From germline, CDR1 is SNHLY and CDR2 FYNNEI.

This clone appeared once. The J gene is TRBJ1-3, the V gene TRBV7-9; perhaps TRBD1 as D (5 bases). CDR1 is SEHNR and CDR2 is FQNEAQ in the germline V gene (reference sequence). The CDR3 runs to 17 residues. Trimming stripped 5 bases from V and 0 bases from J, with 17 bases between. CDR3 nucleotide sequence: TGTGCCAGCAGCCCCTACCTACAGGCGTTCTCTGGAAACACCATATATTTT. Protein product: CASSPYLQAFSGNTIYF.

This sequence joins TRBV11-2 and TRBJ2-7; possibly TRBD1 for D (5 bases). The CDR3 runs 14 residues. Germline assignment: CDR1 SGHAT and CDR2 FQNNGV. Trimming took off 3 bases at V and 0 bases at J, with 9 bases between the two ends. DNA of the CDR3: TGTGCCAGCAGCTTGGCAGGGCTCTCCTACGAGCAGTACTTC. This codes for CASSLAGLSYEQYF.

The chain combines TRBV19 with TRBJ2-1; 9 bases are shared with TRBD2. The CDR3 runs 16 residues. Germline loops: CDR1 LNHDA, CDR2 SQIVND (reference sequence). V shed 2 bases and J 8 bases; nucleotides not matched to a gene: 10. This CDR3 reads CASSIWDSGSTHEQFF. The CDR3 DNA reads TGTGCCAGTAGTATATGGGATAGCGGGAGTACCCATGAGCAGTTCTTC.

CDR3 nucleotide sequence: TGTGCCAGCAGCCTCCGACAGGGCTCTGGAAACACCATATATTTT. Translated, it gives CASSLRQGSGNTIYF. The rearrangement links TRBV7-8 to TRBJ1-3; TRBD1 matches at 7 bases. This CDR3 has 15 residues. Per germline, CDR1 SGHVS and CDR2 FQNEAQ. Trimming cost V 5 bases and J 0 bases; bases outside gene matches: 4.

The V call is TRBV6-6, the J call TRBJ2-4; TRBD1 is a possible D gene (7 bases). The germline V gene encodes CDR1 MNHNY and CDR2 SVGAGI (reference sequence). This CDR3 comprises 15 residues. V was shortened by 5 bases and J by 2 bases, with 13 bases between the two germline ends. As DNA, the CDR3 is TGTGCCAGCAGTAAGGAGGGACAGACCAAAAACATTCAGTACTTC. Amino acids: CASSKEGQTKNIQYF.

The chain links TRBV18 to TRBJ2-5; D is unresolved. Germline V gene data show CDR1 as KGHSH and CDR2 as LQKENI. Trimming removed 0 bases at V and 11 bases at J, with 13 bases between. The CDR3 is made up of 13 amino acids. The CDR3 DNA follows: TGTGCCAGCTCACCACCCTTTCCGATCACTCAGTACTTC. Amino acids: CASSPPFPITQYF.

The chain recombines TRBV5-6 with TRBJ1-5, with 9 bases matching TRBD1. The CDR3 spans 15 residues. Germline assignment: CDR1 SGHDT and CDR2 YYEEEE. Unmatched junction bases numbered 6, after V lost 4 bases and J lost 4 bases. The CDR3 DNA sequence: TGTGCCAGCAGCCAAACGGGACAGGGAAATCAGCCCCAGCATTTT. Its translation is CASSQTGQGNQPQHF.

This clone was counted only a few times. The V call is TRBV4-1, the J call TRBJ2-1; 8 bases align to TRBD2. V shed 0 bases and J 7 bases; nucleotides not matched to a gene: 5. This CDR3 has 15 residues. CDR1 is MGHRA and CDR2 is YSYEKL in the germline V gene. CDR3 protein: CASSQDGRAQNEQFF. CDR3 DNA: TGCGCCAGCAGCCAAGACGGGAGGGCCCAAAATGAGCAGTTCTTC.

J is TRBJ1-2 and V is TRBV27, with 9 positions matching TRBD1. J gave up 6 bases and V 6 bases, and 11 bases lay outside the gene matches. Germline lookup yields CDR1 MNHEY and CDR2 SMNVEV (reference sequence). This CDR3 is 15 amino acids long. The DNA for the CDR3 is TGTGCCAGCAGGGTACCCTCGGGACAGGGTAATGGCTACACCTTC. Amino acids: CASRVPSGQGNGYTF.